These 29 T cell receptor beta chains were sequenced from one sample in a study of blood T cell repertoires in COVID-19. Some clones are missing from TCRdb's copy, which holds only in-frame ones; the method was immunoSEQ multiplex PCR. The profile covers roughly 150,000 clones, with 75% to 80% appearing a single time and roughly 14% taken by the ten largest. The sequencing sample was made of peripheral blood. These receptors were collected from a woman older than 75 with acute or convalescent COVID-19.

A single count supports this clone. The chain carries TRBV18 and TRBJ2-2; 10 bases match TRBD1. The CDR3 spans 15 residues. Germline trimming cut 5 bases from V and 6 bases from J; bases unmatched to any gene: 6. Germline values: CDR1 KGHSH, CDR2 LQKENI. The CDR3 region is CASSVTGGESGELFF. In DNA, the CDR3 is TGTGCCAGCTCAGTGACAGGGGGCGAGTCCGGGGAGCTGTTTTTT. Together with reference TRBV18 and TRBJ2-2, the CDR3 gives the full variable domain: NAGVMQNPRHLVRRRGQEARLRCSPMKGHSHVYWYRQLPEEGLKFMVYLQKENIIDESGMPKERFSAEFPKEGPSILRIQQVVRGDSAAYFCASSVTGGESGELFFGEGSRLTVL.

The chain employs TRBV2 and TRBJ1-1; D gene ambiguous. Trimming removed 3 bases at V and 4 bases at J, with 12 bases between. This CDR3 region has 14 residues. Germline values: CDR1 SNHLY, CDR2 FYNNEI. The CDR3 DNA follows: TGTGCCAGCAGTGAGCAACCGCGAGGCACTGAAGCTTTCTTT. Protein sequence: CASSEQPRGTEAFF. Drawing the rest from reference TRBV2 and TRBJ1-1, the complete variable domain is EPEVTQTPSHQVTQMGQEVILRCVPISNHLYFYWYRQILGQKVEFLVSFYNNEISEKSEIFDDQFSVERPDGSNFTLKIRSTKLEDSAMYFCASSEQPRGTEAFFGQGTRLTVV.

The chain links TRBV6-5 to TRBJ1-1; TRBD1 aligns across 7 bases. There are 13 residues in the CDR3. The germline V gene encodes CDR1 MNHEY and CDR2 SVGAGI. V lost 6 bases, J lost 1 base, and 2 bases stayed unmatched. The CDR3 DNA follows: TGTGCCAGCAGGGGGACAGCGAACACTGAAGCTTTCTTT. Translation: CASRGTANTEAFF.

The rearrangement joins TRBV3-1 (or the pseudogene TRBV3-2) to TRBJ1-4; the D is unclear. Trimming took off 4 bases at V and 11 bases at J, with 8 bases between the two ends. Germline CDR1 LGHDT, CDR2 YNNKEL (reference sequence). This CDR3 is built from 11 residues. CDR3 sequence reads: CASSRGTKLFF. The CDR3 nucleotides read TGTGCCAGCAGCCGAGGAACCAAACTGTTTTTT.

The J gene is TRBJ1-6, the V gene TRBV5-1, with D unresolved. The germline CDR1 and CDR2 sequences are SGHRS and YFSETQ. Trimming removed 3 bases at V and 5 bases at J, with 6 bases between. The CDR3 totals 13 residues. CDR3: CASSSVNNSPLHF. The DNA for the CDR3 is TGCGCCAGCAGCTCGGTGAATAATTCACCCCTCCACTTT.

The gene calls are TRBV5-1 and TRBJ1-5; D not certain. Trimming took 5 bases from V and 5 from J, leaving 11 bases between them. The CDR3 is made up of 13 amino acids. CDR1 is SGHRS, CDR2 YFSETQ, per germline. The CDR3 nucleotides are TGCGCCAGCAGTACTCAGGCCGATCAGCCCCAGCATTTT. Protein sequence: CASSTQADQPQHF.

The chain recombines TRBV7-3 with TRBJ2-1; TRBD2 agrees at 10 bases. V was pared by 2 bases and J by 6 bases, with 4 bases of the junction left unmatched. This CDR3 is built from 15 residues. Per germline, CDR1 SGHTA and CDR2 FQGTGA. The CDR3 coding sequence is TGTGCCAGCAGCTTATATGCTAGCGGGAGCAATGAGCAGTTCTTC. This gives the protein CASSLYASGSNEQFF. Full variable domain (remainder filled in from reference TRBV7-3 and TRBJ2-1): GAGVSQTPSNKVTEKGKYVELRCDPISGHTALYWYRQSLGQGPEFLIYFQGTGAADDSGLPNDRFFAVRPEGSVSTLKIQRTERGDSAVYLCASSLYASGSNEQFFGPGTRLTVL.

The chain couples TRBV5-1 to TRBJ1-1; D perhaps matches TRBD1 (6 bases). Looked up from germline, CDR1 is SGHRS and CDR2 is YFSETQ. The length of the CDR3 is 13 residues. Between the trimmed V and J ends, which lost 2 bases and 6 bases, there was a span of 11 bases. CDR3 amino acids: CASSLQGSSEAFF. CDR3 DNA: TGCGCCAGCAGCTTACAGGGATCATCTGAAGCTTTCTTT.

The gene calls are TRBV5-1 and TRBJ1-1, with D possibly matching TRBD1 (6 bases). The V gene's germline CDR1 is SGHRS and CDR2 YFSETQ. The V end was cut by 3 bases, the J end by 1 base, with 13 bases between. CDR3 length: 15 amino acids. CDR3 sequence: CASSSVPGQNTEAFF. In DNA form, the CDR3 reads TGCGCCAGCAGCTCAGTTCCGGGACAGAACACTGAAGCTTTCTTT.

This clone was seen only once. The chain links TRBV30 to TRBJ1-6; 7 bases map to TRBD1. With V trimmed by 0 bases and J by 6 bases, 2 bases remained unmatched. The CDR3 consists of 14 residues. Germline V gene data show CDR1 as GTSNPN and CDR2 as SVGIG (reference sequence). The CDR3 is CAWSVNRGNSPLHF. As DNA, the CDR3 is TGTGCCTGGAGTGTAAACAGGGGTAATTCACCCCTCCACTTT.

This sequence joins TRBV19 and TRBJ2-6; 8 positions agree with TRBD2. The CDR3 extends over 17 amino acids. From germline, CDR1 is LNHDA and CDR2 SQIVND (reference sequence). With 5 bases clipped from V and 1 base from J, the junction kept 7 bases outside the gene matches. The CDR3 region is CASSAQRGRSGANVLTF. Here the CDR3 DNA reads TGTGCCAGTAGTGCTCAGCGGGGGAGATCTGGGGCCAACGTCCTGACTTTC.

The rearrangement joins TRBV5-1 to TRBJ2-7, with 10 bases aligning to TRBD1. V was clipped by 4 bases and J by 5 bases; unmatched bases: 6. The CDR3 totals 14 residues. Germline V gene lookup returns CDR1 SGHRS and CDR2 YFSETQ. CDR3 DNA: TGCGCCAGCAGCCCGGGACAGGGGTTGAACGAGCAGTACTTC. Encoded protein: CASSPGQGLNEQYF.

The V gene is TRBV7-9, the J gene TRBJ2-3, with 8 bases identical to TRBD2. The CDR3 totals 17 residues. The junction had 13 bases not matched to a gene; V was cut back by 3 bases and J by 5 bases. In germline, CDR1 is SEHNR, CDR2 FQNEAQ (reference sequence). CDR3 bases: TGTGCCAGCAGCTTTTTTTTTAGCGGGGTCCGAATAGATACGCAGTATTTT. This translates into CASSFFFSGVRIDTQYF.

In its sample, this clone was seen a few times. This chain connects TRBV28 to TRBJ1-2; TRBD1 agrees at 7 bases. This CDR3 region has 14 residues. The V gene end was trimmed by 2 bases and the J gene end by 7 bases; junction bases not matched to a gene: 7. Per the germline V gene, CDR1 is MDHEN and CDR2 is SYDVKM. The CDR3 DNA is TGTGCCAGCAGTTTAATCCAGGGGGACGGTGGCTACACCTTC. Its translation is CASSLIQGDGGYTF.

This chain connects TRBV28 to TRBJ2-1; possible D gene TRBD1, 6 bases. V shed 6 bases and J shed 4 bases, with 10 bases lying between them. Germline V gives CDR1 MDHEN, CDR2 SYDVKM. The CDR3 sequence is 13 residues long. CDR3 in amino acids: CASSEQGYNEQFF. CDR3 coding DNA: TGTGCCAGCAGCGAACAGGGTTACAATGAGCAGTTCTTC.

The chain couples TRBV6-5 to TRBJ2-1, with D possibly TRBD2 on 6 matching bases. Germline lookup yields CDR1 MNHEY and CDR2 SVGAGI. This CDR3 has 14 amino acids. V lost 6 bases and J 5 bases, leaving 14 bases between the germline ends. CDR3: CASRASGLDNEQFF. The DNA of the CDR3 is TGTGCCAGCAGGGCCTCGGGACTCGACAATGAGCAGTTCTTC.

This clone showed up just once. V is TRBV7-8 and J is TRBJ2-5, with D uncertain. Germline V gene data show CDR1 as SGHVS and CDR2 as FQNEAQ. The CDR3 length is 14 residues. V was clipped by 6 bases and J by 4 bases, with 15 bases between them. The CDR3 region is CASSSGQTPETQYF. The CDR3 DNA sequence: TGTGCCAGCAGTTCCGGTCAAACCCCAGAGACCCAGTACTTC.

This chain connects TRBV19 to TRBJ2-2; 7 nucleotides match TRBD2. The germline CDR1 and CDR2 sequences are LNHDA and SQIVND (reference sequence). The CDR3 has 15 residues. V was pared by 9 bases and J by 4 bases, with 11 bases of the junction left unmatched. The CDR3 coding sequence is TGTGCCAGCTTACGAACTAGCGTGAGCACCGGGGAGCTGTTTTTT. Its translation is CASLRTSVSTGELFF.

V is TRBV2 and J is TRBJ1-4; possibly TRBD1 for D (5 bases). The CDR3 runs to 14 residues. From germline, CDR1 is SNHLY and CDR2 FYNNEI. V lost 8 bases, J lost 5 bases, and 15 bases lay in between. CDR3 sequence: CASGEQNRNEKLFF. CDR3 DNA sequence: TGTGCCAGCGGGGAACAGAACAGGAATGAAAAACTGTTTTTT.

A single count supports this clone. This rearrangement joins TRBV12-3 or TRBV12-4 to TRBJ2-3; D might be TRBD2 (6 bases). The CDR3 covers 13 residues. Trimming took off 6 bases at V and 10 bases at J, with 17 bases between the two ends. CDR3 nucleotide sequence: TGTGCCAGCAGCCTTGGGGACTCCCGGGCGCAGTATTTT. Protein product: CASSLGDSRAQYF.

The rearrangement links TRBV7-8 to TRBJ2-2, with TRBD2 matching over 9 bases. CDR3 length: 16 amino acids. CDR1 is SGHVS and CDR2 is FQNEAQ in the germline V gene. Unmatched junction bases numbered 6, after V lost 5 bases and J lost 2 bases. Here the CDR3 reads CASSVSGGLNTGELFF. CDR3 bases: TGTGCCAGCAGCGTTAGCGGGGGCCTAAACACCGGGGAGCTGTTTTTT.

This clone occurred a few times. The chain couples TRBV12-3 or TRBV12-4 to TRBJ2-7; no clear D. This CDR3 contains 12 residues. V lost 3 bases and J lost 6, with 9 bases in between. CDR3 amino acids: CASSFHVAEQYF. CDR3 sequence (DNA): TGTGCCAGCAGTTTTCACGTGGCCGAGCAGTACTTC.

This chain joins TRBV19 and TRBJ1-1, with 7 bases fitting TRBD1. The CDR3 runs 15 residues. With 5 bases clipped from V and 1 base from J, the junction kept 7 bases outside the gene matches. CDR1 LNHDA and CDR2 SQIVND come from the germline V gene (reference sequence). In DNA form, the CDR3 reads TGTGCCAGTAGTCTGAGGACAGGACCGAACACTGAAGCTTTCTTT. Protein product: CASSLRTGPNTEAFF.

This clone was found a few times. CDR3 sequence: CASSRPDRARETQYF. The CDR3 DNA follows: TGTGCCAGCAGCCGGCCGGACAGGGCACGGGAGACCCAGTACTTC. This rearrangement joins TRBV3-1 (or the pseudogene TRBV3-2) to TRBJ2-5, with TRBD1 matching 8 bases. Germline values: CDR1 LGHDT, CDR2 YNNKEL (reference sequence). The CDR3 length is 15 residues. V lost 4 bases to trimming and J lost 5 bases; unmatched junction nucleotides: 9.

The CDR3 sequence: CASSGGAVNSYEQYF. The DNA of the CDR3 is TGTGCCAGCAGTGGGGGGGCAGTGAACTCCTACGAGCAGTACTTC. This rearrangement joins TRBV28 to TRBJ2-7; a weak D match, TRBD2 (7 bases). Trimming left V 5 bases short and J 0 bases short, with 14 bases between. The CDR3 is made up of 15 amino acids. The germline gives CDR1 MDHEN, CDR2 SYDVKM.

The chain recombines TRBV29-1 with TRBJ2-7; TRBD2 matches at 9 bases. This CDR3 has 14 amino acids. Germline trimming cut 4 bases from V and 2 bases from J; bases unmatched to any gene: 6. CDR1 is SQVTM, CDR2 ANQGSEA, per germline. CDR3 nucleotide sequence: TGCAGCGTTGCGAGTAGCGGGAGCCCCTACGAGCAGTACTTC. Amino acid sequence: CSVASSGSPYEQYF.

The chain recombines TRBV28 with TRBJ1-1; the D is unclear. The length of the CDR3 is 15 residues. Trimming stripped 6 bases from V and 11 bases from J, with 25 bases between. The germline V gene has CDR1 MDHEN and CDR2 SYDVKM. Written as DNA, the CDR3 is TGTGCCAGCAGCCTCCCTCAGGCCTCCATTTTCTCGGCTTTCTTT. This codes for CASSLPQASIFSAFF.

This clone appeared a few times. V gene TRBV11-2 combines with J gene TRBJ2-7; TRBD2 matches 8 bases. The V segment lost 1 base and the J segment 4 bases; nucleotides outside the gene matches: 6. This CDR3 is 15 amino acids long. From germline, CDR1 is SGHAT and CDR2 FQNNGV. CDR3 coding DNA: TGTGCCAGCAGCTTAGCGGGGGGGCCCCAGTACGAGCAGTACTTC. Its translation is CASSLAGGPQYEQYF.

This rearrangement joins TRBV30 to TRBJ1-2, with D unresolved. V gave up 0 bases and J gave up 6 bases, with 8 bases separating them. This CDR3 comprises 12 residues. In germline, CDR1 is GTSNPN, CDR2 SVGIG (reference sequence). Here the CDR3 reads CAWSVFSHGYTF. The DNA of the CDR3 is TGTGCCTGGAGTGTCTTCTCCCATGGCTACACCTTC.